This T cell receptor (beta chain) was captured by sequencing in a study of blood T cells in healthy people across ages. About the research overall: Per every two T cells, about one barcoded beta molecule was captured by template switching.

There are a few counts of this clonotype. A minimum of 5.5 micrograms of total RNA was extracted per sample. Then a second PCR, running about 6 to 11 cycles, was carried out with a sample-barcoded 5' primer and a J-beta primer mix. The authors tagged each cDNA molecule using a template-switch adaptor with 12 random nucleotides. Sequencing recovered at least 2.5 million CDR3-containing paired-end reads from each sample. TCRdb reprocessed the 5' RACE reads with MiXCR, giving one entry per CDR3 protein. The table has about 1.4 million distinct CDR3 sequences, approximately 60% seen once; the top ten hold over 5%. The source of this sequence is a man in his late teens or twenties in good health. Specimen: blood.

The CDR3 DNA follows: TGTGCCAGCAGCTTTGGCCAGCCCGCTACCGAGCAGTACTTC. Its protein is CASSFGQPATEQYF. The chain has TRBV7-2 and TRBJ2-7; D uncertain. The CDR3 is made up of 14 amino acids. V was shortened by 3 bases and J by 6 bases, with 15 bases between the two germline ends. The germline V gene has CDR1 SGHTA and CDR2 FQGNSA.